This T cell receptor (beta chain) was captured in a study of T-cell memory formation after mild COVID-19 (dated by TCRdb to the early 2020s). Describing the broader study: Most TCR sequence clusters were specific to one of the two donors. T-cell clones expanding and contracting after mild COVID-19 in two donors were tracked by longitudinal TCRalpha and TCRbeta repertoire sequencing. The cohort comprised two young, previously healthy adult volunteers, one female and one male.

This clonotype was found a few times. Its antigen remains unidentified. No clone much larger than this one lies a single base away; base qualities are absent. PBMCs were isolated by Ficoll-Paque density gradient centrifugation. The CDR3 starts with the cysteine, ends with the phenylalanine, and has 14 residues. The only DNA kept is the CDR3, 42 bases in frame from the first base. Taken from the germline V gene, the CDR1 and CDR2 loops are SGHRS and YFSETQ. V ends up 6 bases short and J 3 bases short, with an unmatched junction base count of 5. Broader findings and caveats from the paper: Clones that contracted from day 15 to 85 showed balanced CD4/CD8 phenotypes, whereas a second wave of clones that expanded from day 15 to 37 leaned towards CD4+. Only a couple of mild cases were covered in the study, and larger cohorts including severe cases with pre-infection samples were considered necessary. Some responding clones were detected in pre-infection memory, which suggested that pre-existing cross-reactive memory T cells had joined the SARS-CoV-2 response. SARS-CoV-2 specificity of the second-wave clones peaking on day 37 was not confirmed. Contracting CD4+ clones were located mainly in the CM and EM memory subsets, whereas CD8+ clones were found to be enriched in EMRA.

This sample was sequenced with an Illumina NovaSeq 6000. TCRalpha and TCRbeta cDNA libraries were built by 5'RACE with constant-segment primers, adding sample barcodes and unique molecular identifiers. Trizol reagent was used to extract RNA from every sample. Amplification of the libraries took two PCR steps, and the second step added a second sample barcode plus Illumina TruSeq adapters. Libraries were sequenced on an Illumina NovaSeq with 2 x 150 bp paired-end reads. In the source study's methods: With migec v1.2.7, reads were demultiplexed and then collapsed into UMI-guided consensus sequences. Using mixcr v2.1.11, UMI consensuses were aligned to TRA and TRB V and J templates and then assembled into clonotypes. A clonotype was counted as expanded or contracted only when both edgeR and NoisET called the clonotype significant, with the noise models trained on biological replicates. For edgeR calls, the thresholds were a false discovery rate-adjusted p below 0.01 and a log2 fold-change of 1. PCA with hierarchical clustering of max-normalized trajectories of the 1000 most abundant clonotypes was used as exploratory dynamics analysis. Separately sequenced CD4+ and CD8+ repertoires were used to assign a CD4 or CD8 phenotype to each responding clone. The public reads were reanalyzed by TCRdb: fastp trimming at Q25, MiXCR alignment, in-frame beta chains only. When rows share a CDR3 protein, they turn into one entry using the most common DNA and genes. For this entry, the V and J calls and clone size follow TCRdb and not the study's own pipeline. For this sample the table gives about 140,000 distinct CDR3 sequences, of which roughly 15% were detected only once. Roughly an eighth of the sample is taken by the ten largest.

The chain joins TRBV5-1 to TRBJ2-1, with 8 junctional bases fitting TRBD2. The receptor comes from an adult woman who had mild COVID-19 (a few samples of this study predate the infection). The sample titles of this study are shuffled in the database, so cell type and time point are left out; the donor was told from shared clones. The material sequenced was PBMCs or a T cell subset sorted from them (not recorded which). The nucleotide sequence reads TGCGCCAGCAACAGCGGGGGCCTCTACAATGAGCAGTTCTTC. It translates as CASNSGGLYNEQFF.